These 29 T cell receptor beta chains originate from one sample sequenced in a study of T cells after yellow fever vaccination. TCRdb re-called the 5' RACE reads through MiXCR, storing one row per CDR3 protein. The sample yields hundreds of thousands of distinct CDR3 sequences, roughly 20% seen once. The specimen was PBMCs, collected before the yellow fever booster vaccination. Receptors originate from a man aged 18 to 30 who received the YFV17D yellow fever vaccine.

This chain connects TRBV25-1 to TRBJ1-2; D is unresolved. This CDR3 spans 12 amino acids. V was trimmed by 1 base and J by 6 bases, leaving 6 bases between them. In germline, CDR1 is MGHDK, CDR2 SYGVNS. The CDR3 region has the DNA TGTGCCAGCAGTGAATTCCAGGATGGCTACACCTTC. Encoded protein: CASSEFQDGYTF.

This clonotype turned up a few times. The chain couples TRBV5-1 to TRBJ1-2, with 7 bases fitting TRBD1. The CDR3 spans 16 residues. With 4 bases clipped from V and 2 bases from J, the junction kept 11 bases outside the gene matches. CDR1 is SGHRS and CDR2 is YFSETQ in the germline V gene. The CDR3 spells CASSLWTGQTNYGYTF. CDR3 nucleotide sequence: TGCGCCAGCAGCCTCTGGACAGGCCAGACGAACTATGGCTACACCTTC.

The chain couples TRBV24-1 to TRBJ2-1; D is possibly TRBD1 or TRBD2 (6 bases each). V gave up 4 bases and J gave up 7 bases, with 10 bases separating them. The CDR3 sequence is 13 residues long. Germline assignment: CDR1 KGHDR and CDR2 SFDVKD. CDR3 DNA: TGTGCCACCAGTGACGAAGGGGGGAATGAGCAGTTCTTC. This encodes CATSDEGGNEQFF.

V usage is TRBV7-9 and J usage is TRBJ2-3; D may be TRBD1 (6 bases). The germline V gene encodes CDR1 SEHNR and CDR2 FQNEAQ (reference sequence). V was pared by 5 bases and J by 2 bases, with 20 bases between. CDR3 length: 17 amino acids. The CDR3 loop reads CASSPTSTGSVTDTQYF. The CDR3, as DNA: TGTGCCAGCAGCCCTACATCTACAGGGAGTGTCACAGATACGCAGTATTTT. The whole variable domain, filled in from reference TRBV7-9 and TRBJ2-3, reads DTGVSQNPRHKITKRGQNVTFRCDPISEHNRLYWYRQTLGQGPEFLTYFQNEAQLEKSRLLSDRFSAERPKGSFSTLEIQRTEQGDSAMYLCASSPTSTGSVTDTQYFGPGTRLTVL.

This clonotype was seen repeatedly, ten times or more. The chain joins TRBV7-9 to TRBJ2-5; D remains unclear. The CDR3 is 13 amino acids. V gave up 3 bases and J gave up 5 bases, with 10 bases separating them. From germline, CDR1 is SEHNR and CDR2 FQNEAQ (reference sequence). Written as DNA, the CDR3 is TGTGCCAGCAGCTTGGTTAGCAGGGAGACCCAGTACTTC. It specifies CASSLVSRETQYF.

This clonotype was found a few times. The chain uses TRBV5-1 and TRBJ1-1; the match to TRBD1 covers 8 bases. Germline loops: CDR1 SGHRS, CDR2 YFSETQ. V lost 4 bases and J lost 1; bases outside the gene matches: 6. The CDR3 is 15 amino acids. DNA of the CDR3: TGCGCCAGCAGCCCGATGCAGGGGGCGAACACTGAAGCTTTCTTT. Translating gives CASSPMQGANTEAFF.

This clonotype turned up a few times. The gene calls are TRBV7-9 and TRBJ1-6; TRBD1 matches at 7 bases. Germline trimming cut 3 bases from V and 10 bases from J; bases unmatched to any gene: 6. This CDR3 is 14 amino acids long. The germline gives CDR1 SEHNR, CDR2 FQNEAQ (reference sequence). In DNA, the CDR3 is TGTGCCAGCAGCTTTGCAGGGGGACTCTCACCCCTCCACTTT. It yields the protein CASSFAGGLSPLHF. Filled out from reference TRBV7-9 and TRBJ1-6, the complete variable domain reads DTGVSQNPRHKITKRGQNVTFRCDPISEHNRLYWYRQTLGQGPEFLTYFQNEAQLEKSRLLSDRFSAERPKGSFSTLEIQRTEQGDSAMYLCASSFAGGLSPLHFGNGTRLTVT.

In its sample, this clonotype was seen a few times. The chain combines TRBV27 with TRBJ2-2; TRBD2 aligns across 9 bases. V shed 6 bases, J shed 6 bases, and the junction held 2 bases outside the gene matches. There are 13 residues in the CDR3. CDR1 and CDR2 from the germline V gene are MNHEY and SMNVEV (reference sequence). The CDR3: CASSRGGAGELFF. The CDR3 bases are TGTGCCAGCAGCCGCGGGGGGGCCGGGGAGCTGTTTTTT.

This sequence joins TRBV5-5 and TRBJ2-7, with D possibly TRBD1 on 6 matching bases. V lost 0 bases, J lost 0 bases, and 16 bases lay in between. The CDR3 length is 17 residues. Germline CDR1 and CDR2: SGHKS and YYEKEE (reference sequence). CDR3 coding DNA: TGTGCCAGCAGCTTGGAAGGATTCGGGACAAGCTCCTACGAGCAGTACTTC. Protein sequence: CASSLEGFGTSSYEQYF.

The CDR3 sequence: CASSLTGPSGGAPQETQYF. The CDR3 DNA reads as TGTGCCAGCAGCTTAACAGGGCCTAGCGGGGGGGCCCCCCAAGAGACCCAGTACTTC. The V call is TRBV7-2, the J call TRBJ2-5; 12 nucleotides agree with TRBD2. Germline lookup yields CDR1 SGHTA and CDR2 FQGNSA. This CDR3 region has 19 residues. The V and J ends lost 2 bases and 1 base, in that order; junction bases with no gene match: 11.

V gene TRBV15 combines with J gene TRBJ2-1; TRBD2 agrees at 8 bases. The CDR3 has 13 residues. Looked up from germline, CDR1 is LNHNV and CDR2 is YYDKDF (reference sequence). With V trimmed by 6 bases and J by 8 bases, 6 bases remained unmatched. CDR3 in amino acids: CATSSGGAYEQFF. CDR3 coding DNA: TGTGCCACCAGTTCCGGGGGGGCTTATGAGCAGTTCTTC.

This clonotype was recorded a few times. The chain combines TRBV7-2 with TRBJ1-5, with D unresolved. The germline V gene encodes CDR1 SGHTA and CDR2 FQGNSA. The V end lost 3 bases, the J end lost 9 bases, and 6 bases lay between the germline ends. This CDR3 has 11 residues. CDR3 sequence: CASSFGGPQHF. The CDR3 DNA is TGTGCCAGCAGCTTTGGTGGGCCCCAGCATTTT. The full variable domain, completed using reference TRBV7-2 and TRBJ1-5, is GAGVSQSPSNKVTEKGKDVELRCDPISGHTALYWYRQSLGQGLEFLIYFQGNSAPDKSGLPSDRFSAERTGGSVSTLTIQRTQQEDSAVYLCASSFGGPQHFGDGTRLSIL.

V usage is TRBV4-1 and J usage is TRBJ2-1; tentatively, D is TRBD2 (5 bases). Deletions cut 1 base from V and 9 bases from J, with 16 bases between. The CDR3 is made up of 15 amino acids. The germline CDR1 and CDR2 sequences are MGHRA and YSYEKL. This CDR3 is CASSQAVRWAGEQFF. The CDR3 region has the DNA TGCGCCAGCAGCCAAGCGGTGCGGTGGGCGGGTGAGCAGTTCTTC.

This clonotype was seen a few times. The genes are TRBV2 and TRBJ2-7; D unclear. V was clipped by 2 bases and J by 4 bases, with 15 bases between them. This CDR3 comprises 15 residues. Germline loops: CDR1 SNHLY, CDR2 FYNNEI. The CDR3 region is CASSEIGTPFYEQYF. Here the CDR3 DNA reads TGTGCCAGCAGTGAAATCGGCACTCCGTTTTACGAGCAGTACTTC.

This clonotype came up many times. The CDR3 nucleotides are TGTGCCAGCAGTTTACGGCCACTGGGCACTGAAGCTTTCTTT. Its translation: CASSLRPLGTEAFF. The J gene is TRBJ1-1, the V gene TRBV12-3 or TRBV12-4; no clear D. Trimming stripped 2 bases from V and 4 bases from J, with 11 bases between. CDR3 length equals 14 residues.

CDR3 sequence: CASSRSTGAGYNEQFF. DNA for the CDR3: TGTGCCAGCAGCCGATCGACAGGGGCCGGCTACAATGAGCAGTTCTTC. This chain uses TRBV7-9 with TRBJ2-1; 8 bases agree with TRBD1. The V gene's germline CDR1 is SEHNR and CDR2 FQNEAQ (reference sequence). CDR3 length equals 16 residues. Germline trimming cut 5 bases from V and 3 bases from J; bases unmatched to any gene: 9.

As DNA, the CDR3 is TGTGCCAGCAGCTCCCTGCCCCCGCTGCGAGGCTACACCTTC. This sequence encodes CASSSLPPLRGYTF. The J gene is TRBJ1-2, the V gene TRBV7-2; D not certain. V was shortened by 4 bases and J by 8 bases, with 17 bases between the two germline ends. Germline values: CDR1 SGHTA, CDR2 FQGNSA. The CDR3 covers 14 residues.

In its sample, this clonotype was seen many times. The chain combines TRBV5-1 with TRBJ2-7; unclear D gene. The V end was cut by 4 bases, the J end by 3 bases, with 17 bases between. The CDR3 has 15 residues. The V gene's germline CDR1 is SGHRS and CDR2 YFSETQ. The DNA for the CDR3 is TGCGCCAGCAGCCATCCCCCCCCCCACGACTACGAGCAGTACTTC. Residues: CASSHPPPHDYEQYF. The variable domain in full, with the rest retrieved from reference TRBV5-1 and TRBJ2-7, is KAGVTQTPRYLIKTRGQQVTLSCSPISGHRSVSWYQQTPGQGLQFLFEYFSETQRNKGNFPGRFSGRQFSNSRSEMNVSTLELGDSALYLCASSHPPPHDYEQYFGPGTRLTVT.

A few counts support this clonotype. V usage is TRBV6-5 and J usage is TRBJ1-1, with a weak D call TRBD1 (5 bases). The V end was cut by 1 base, the J end by 13 bases, with 22 bases between. The CDR3 runs 15 residues. From germline, CDR1 is MNHEY and CDR2 SVGAGI. The CDR3 DNA reads TGTGCCAGCAGTTACTATATCTCGGACAAGCAGAGGGATTTCTTT. Its translation is CASSYYISDKQRDFF.

The chain uses TRBV7-3 and TRBJ2-4; D gene uncertain. Germline V lookup: CDR1 SGHTA, CDR2 FQGTGA. Trimming pared 5 bases from V and 2 bases from J, leaving 13 bases between. The CDR3 is 15 amino acids. DNA for the CDR3: TGTGCCAGCAGCCCGGGTTCGTACTCCAAAAACATTCAGTACTTC. Encoded protein: CASSPGSYSKNIQYF.

The chain has TRBV19 and TRBJ1-4, with D tentatively TRBD1 (6 bases). The V gene lost 8 bases and the J gene lost 6 bases, with 19 bases spanning the gap. Germline V gene lookup returns CDR1 LNHDA and CDR2 SQIVND (reference sequence). CDR3 length equals 15 residues. The chain's CDR3 is CASAPWGQGDEKLFF. DNA for the CDR3: TGTGCCAGTGCCCCCTGGGGGCAGGGAGATGAAAAACTGTTTTTT.

In this sample, this clonotype turned up a few times. The chain joins TRBV5-1 to TRBJ2-2; the D gene is possibly TRBD2 (5 bases). The CDR3 totals 16 residues. Germline V gene lookup returns CDR1 SGHRS and CDR2 YFSETQ. The ends were cut back, 2 bases at V and 0 bases at J, with 11 bases in the middle. The CDR3 sequence is CASSLPNGANTGELFF. The CDR3 nucleotides are TGCGCCAGCAGCTTACCTAACGGGGCGAACACCGGGGAGCTGTTTTTT.

This chain links TRBV10-2 with TRBJ1-2; D is ambiguous. In germline, CDR1 is WSHSY, CDR2 SAAADI. The CDR3 is 14 amino acids. V was shortened by 2 bases and J by 5 bases, with 12 bases between the two germline ends. The CDR3 reads CASSERAALYGYTF. CDR3 DNA: TGCGCCAGCAGTGAGAGGGCAGCTCTTTATGGCTACACCTTC.

The chain uses TRBV7-2 and TRBJ2-4; D may match TRBD1 or TRBD2 (5 bases each). V dropped 1 base and J dropped 2 bases, with 9 bases sitting between them. CDR3 length equals 15 residues. Germline CDR1 and CDR2: SGHTA and FQGNSA. The CDR3 coding sequence is TGTGCCAGCAGCTTAGTGGGGGATCCCAAAAACATTCAGTACTTC. Protein product: CASSLVGDPKNIQYF.

This chain uses TRBV6-5 with TRBJ1-2, with 7 bases identical to TRBD1. CDR1 and CDR2 from the germline V gene are MNHEY and SVGAGI. The CDR3 loop spans 16 amino acids. With 6 bases clipped from V and 4 bases from J, the junction kept 14 bases outside the gene matches. Written as DNA, the CDR3 is TGTGCCAGCAGCAGGGACAGAGGGGGTGGTGGCTATGGCTACACCTTC. It codes for CASSRDRGGGGYGYTF.

V and J are TRBV20-1 and TRBJ2-7, with D possibly being TRBD2 (6 bases). Germline lookup yields CDR1 DFQATT and CDR2 SNEGSKA (reference sequence). V lost 4 bases to trimming and J lost 4 bases, with 11 bases between them. The CDR3 consists of 12 residues. This chain's CDR3 is CSAKEGGYEQYF. In DNA form, the CDR3 reads TGCAGTGCTAAGGAGGGTGGGTACGAGCAGTACTTC.

This clonotype was counted a few times. This chain links TRBV20-1 with TRBJ2-3; TRBD1 or TRBD2 may be the D gene (5 bases each). This CDR3 comprises 16 residues. Trimming pared 4 bases from V and 0 bases from J, leaving 17 bases between. Germline CDR1 reads DFQATT; CDR2 reads SNEGSKA (reference sequence). The CDR3 DNA sequence: TGCAGTGCTAACGCGCGGTCAGGGAGTAGCACAGATACGCAGTATTTT. This encodes CSANARSGSSTDTQYF.

This rearrangement joins TRBV4-3 to TRBJ1-6; perhaps TRBD1 as D (5 bases). V lost 4 bases to trimming and J lost 5 bases, with 18 bases between them. Per the germline V gene, CDR1 is LGHNA and CDR2 is YSLEER. This CDR3 has 17 residues. The CDR3 protein is CASSPNRGAQNNSPLHF. DNA for the CDR3: TGCGCCAGCAGCCCAAACCGCGGGGCTCAAAATAATTCACCCCTCCACTTT.

This clonotype was observed a handful of times. The chain combines TRBV29-1 with TRBJ2-1; 7 nucleotides line up with TRBD2. After removal of 4 bases from V and 5 bases from J, the junction contained 11 bases not matched to a gene. The germline gives CDR1 SQVTM, CDR2 ANQGSEA. The CDR3 contains 15 residues. CDR3 amino acids: CSVGSGRTYDNEQFF. In nucleotides, the CDR3 is TGCAGCGTTGGTAGCGGGCGAACTTACGACAATGAGCAGTTCTTC.